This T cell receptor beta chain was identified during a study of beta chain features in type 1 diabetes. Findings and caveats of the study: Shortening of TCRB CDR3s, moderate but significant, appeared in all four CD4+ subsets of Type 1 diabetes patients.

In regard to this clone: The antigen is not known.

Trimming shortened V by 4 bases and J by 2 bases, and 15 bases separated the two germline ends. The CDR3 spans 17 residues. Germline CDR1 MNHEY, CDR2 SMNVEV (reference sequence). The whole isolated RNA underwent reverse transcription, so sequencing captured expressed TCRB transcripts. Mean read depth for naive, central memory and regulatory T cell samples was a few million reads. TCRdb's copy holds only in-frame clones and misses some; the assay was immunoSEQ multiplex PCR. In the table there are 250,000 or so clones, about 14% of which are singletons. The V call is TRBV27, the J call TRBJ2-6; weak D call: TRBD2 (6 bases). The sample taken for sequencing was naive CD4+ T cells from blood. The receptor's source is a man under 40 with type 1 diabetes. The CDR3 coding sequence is TGTGCCAGCAGTTCCCCCCTGGAGGGAACTGGGGCCAACGTCCTGACTTTC. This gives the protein CASSSPLEGTGANVLTF.